The present TCR beta chain was sequenced within a study of T-cell reconstitution after alpha-beta-depleted transplantation in children. This clonotype showed up many times. Unique molecular identifiers were used in preparing the TCRbeta library. From the PCR reads, TCRdb called clonotypes with MiXCR, one entry per CDR3 protein. The table lists 150,000 to 250,000 distinct CDR3 sequences, approximately 15% of them singletons. The CDR3 is 15 amino acids. V was pared by 2 bases and J by 0 bases, with 11 bases between. The germline gives CDR1 MNHEY, CDR2 SVGAGI. Sequenced material: PBMCs from the stem cell graft donor, taken from the stem cell graft. The receptor was derived from a human donor who donated a stem cell graft to a child with acute lymphoblastic leukemia. This chain links TRBV6-5 with TRBJ2-7; D is ambiguous. CDR3 sequence reads: CASSYVGRSSYEQYF. For the CDR3, the DNA is TGTGCCAGCAGTTACGTGGGCAGAAGCTCCTACGAGCAGTACTTC.